This is a list of T cell receptor beta chains from one sample in a study of T cell repertoires in cytomegalovirus infection. One entry per CDR3 protein results from TCRdb running MiXCR on the reads. The sample yields approximately 590,000 distinct CDR3 sequences, approximately 40% seen once. Their recognized antigens are unknown. Sequenced here: cultured PBMCs, sampled from culture after CMV antigen stimulation. The receptors come from a human donor in good health (CMV status not recorded). Some clones in this sample may be carry-over from other donors' samples. Each CDR3 is given with its conserved first and last residue. D genes are given only for firm matches. Size is omitted from some rows. Given values are once, few, many or a class for expanded clones.

d_call	j_call	v_call	clone_size	cdr3_length	cdr3_aa	cdr3_nt
NA	TRBJ2-6	TRBV7-9	once	19	CASSLLGARLRTGANVLTF	TGTGCCAGCAGCTTATTAGGGGCCAGGCTGAGGACTGGGGCCAACGTCCTGACTTTC
NA	TRBJ2-5	TRBV2	NA	13	CASSREYQETQYF	TGTGCCAGCAGTCGAGAGTACCAAGAGACCCAGTACTTC
NA	TRBJ2-7	TRBV20-1	NA	14	CSAKTSLEGVEQYF	TGCAGTGCTAAGACTTCACTCGAGGGGGTAGAGCAGTACTTC
NA	TRBJ2-7	TRBV12-3/TRBV12-4	NA	13	CASSWGINRVGYF	TGTGCCAGCAGTTGGGGAATAAACAGGGTGGGGTACTTC
NA	TRBJ2-2	TRBV27	NA	16	CASSLRGTRPPGELFF	TGTGCCAGCAGTTTACGAGGGACTCGCCCTCCCGGGGAGCTGTTTTTT
TRBD2	TRBJ2-1	TRBV7-8	NA	16	CASSLVLAGGKNEQFF	TGTGCCAGCAGCTTAGTGCTAGCGGGAGGGAAAAATGAGCAGTTCTTC
TRBD2	TRBJ2-5	TRBV7-9	NA	14	CASSHSGSTETQYF	TGTGCCAGCAGCCATAGCGGGAGCACGGAGACCCAGTACTTC
TRBD2	TRBJ2-7	TRBV28	NA	15	CASQGGLAGARGQYF	TGTGCCAGCCAAGGGGGACTAGCGGGGGCGCGGGGGCAGTACTTC
NA	TRBJ2-3	TRBV7-8	many	15	CASSYRGDSGDTQYF	TGTGCCAGCAGCTATCGGGGGGACAGCGGAGATACGCAGTATTTT
NA	TRBJ2-3	TRBV25-1	once	14	CASSEPSVEDTQYF	TGTGCCAGCAGTGAACCGTCGGTCGAAGATACGCAGTATTTT
NA	TRBJ2-1	TRBV12-3/TRBV12-4	once	13	CASTTASYNEQFF	TGTGCCAGCACTACGGCTTCCTACAATGAGCAGTTCTTC
NA	TRBJ1-1	TRBV18	NA	14	CASSPQGDGTEAFF	TGTGCCAGCTCACCACAGGGGGACGGCACTGAAGCTTTCTTT
NA	TRBJ2-1	TRBV7-8	NA	17	CASSPPAGPFSYNEQFF	TGTGCCAGCAGCCCACCGGCGGGACCGTTCTCCTACAATGAGCAGTTCTTC
NA	TRBJ1-3	TRBV7-2	NA	18	CASSLVGGWGAAGNTIYF	TGTGCCAGCAGCTTAGTAGGAGGCTGGGGGGCTGCTGGAAACACCATATATTTT
NA	TRBJ2-3	TRBV7-2	NA	17	CASSQGGGFKLTDTQYF	TGTGCCAGCAGCCAAGGAGGGGGATTCAAACTCACAGATACGCAGTATTTT
NA	TRBJ2-5	TRBV5-4	NA	16	CASSSSGRGPQETQYF	TGTGCCAGCAGCTCGTCTGGCAGGGGACCGCAAGAGACCCAGTACTTC
NA	TRBJ2-1	TRBV7-8	few	12	CASSGEGFEQFF	TGTGCCAGCAGCGGAGAGGGGTTTGAGCAGTTCTTC
NA	TRBJ2-2	TRBV15	NA	15	CATKPGRPNTGELFF	TGTGCCACCAAACCGGGACGCCCGAACACCGGGGAGCTGTTTTTT
TRBD1	TRBJ1-2	TRBV4-1	NA	14	CASSQAGQAPGYTF	TGCGCCAGCAGCCAAGCGGGACAGGCCCCCGGCTACACCTTC
NA	TRBJ1-4	TRBV11-2	few	15	CASSLDGQPNEKLFF	TGTGCCAGCAGCTTAGATGGACAGCCTAATGAAAAACTGTTTTTT